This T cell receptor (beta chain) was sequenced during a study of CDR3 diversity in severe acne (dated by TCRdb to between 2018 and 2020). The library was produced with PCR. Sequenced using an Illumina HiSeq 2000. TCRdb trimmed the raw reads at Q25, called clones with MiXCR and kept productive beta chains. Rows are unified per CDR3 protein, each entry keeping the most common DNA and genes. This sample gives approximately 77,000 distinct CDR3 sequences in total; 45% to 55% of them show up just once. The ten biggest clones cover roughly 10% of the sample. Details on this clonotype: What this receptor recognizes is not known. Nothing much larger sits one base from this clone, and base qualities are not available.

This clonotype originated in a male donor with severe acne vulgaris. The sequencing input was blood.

The CDR3 region: CASSLVTGPAGTQYF. DNA sequence: TGTGCCAGCAGCTTAGTAACGGGACCCGCAGGTACGCAGTATTTT. The rearrangement combines TRBV7-8 with TRBJ2-3; the D gene is possibly TRBD1 or TRBD2, with 5 bases matching each. CDR1 and CDR2 are drawn from the germline V gene: SGHVS, FQNEAQ. V was cut back by 1 base and J by 8 bases, leaving a gap of 16 bases between them. The CDR3 contains 15 residues, cysteine and phenylalanine counted. The read is trimmed to its CDR3 DNA, 45 bases read in frame from base 1.